This T cell receptor (beta chain) was identified during a study of CD8+CD57+ T cells in acquired aplastic anemia. CDR3 length equals 12 residues. Germline V gene data show CDR1 as DFQATT and CDR2 as SNEGSKA (reference sequence). Genomic DNA provided the template from which TCR beta VDJ and CDR3 profiles were obtained. TCRdb ran MiXCR on the reads and lists one entry per CDR3 protein. The data contain some 150,000 distinct CDR3 sequences, around half of them seen just once; the ten biggest clones take up 1.1%. Study-wide findings and caveats: Overlap between patients and controls comprised roughly 28 CD8+ CDR3 sequences.

In regard to this clonotype: Its antigen is still unknown. The junction departs from the called germline gene at one end, perhaps through a read error.

Patients picked for sequencing had shown CD8+CD57+ cell expansion detected by flow cytometry. Each patient carried a diagnosis of severe acquired aplastic anemia. None of the patients had been given any therapy when their blood was sampled. The gene calls are TRBV20-1 and TRBJ2-1; D uncertain. The receptor's source is a human donor with aplastic anemia. The specimen was sorted CD4+, CD8+, or CD8+CD57+ T cells (not recorded which) from PBMCs. The CDR3 DNA follows: TGCGGTGCTAGAGTACCCTGCAATGAGCAGTTCTTC. Translating it yields CGARVPCNEQFF.